This record concerns one TCR beta chain sequence. This clonotype was observed many times. Its specific antigen is unknown. Qualities for individual bases were not recorded, and no much larger clone is one base off. Moderately to severely active disease, a Clinical Activity Score of at least 3, a NOSPECS grade of at least 4, and a duration under 3 months were present in ophthalmopathy patients. The study excluded patients with uncontrolled infections, other autoimmune diseases, pregnancy or lactation. Diagnoses relied on clinical symptoms, serum thyroxine and TRAb, thyroid ultrasound and orbital computed tomography. PBMCs were separated from 10 ml of fresh peripheral blood using Ficoll-Paque density gradient centrifugation. Total RNA was extracted with Trizol reagent, and quality was checked on an Agilent 2100 Bioanalyzer. This sample was taken from a study of T cells in Graves' hyperthyroidism and ophthalmopathy (dated by TCRdb to about 2019). For the wider study: Peripheral blood was sampled at the time of initial diagnosis, prior to any treatment. To identify distinguishing TCR V-J signatures, a discovery cohort of 90 to 100 patients was used, comprising 40 to 45 with Graves' ophthalmopathy and 55 to 65 with stable Graves' hyperthyroidism. Whether ophthalmopathy could be predicted prospectively was tested in an independent validation cohort made up of some 20 hyperthyroidism patients plus 17 patients who later progressed to ophthalmopathy. The 75 to 100 discovery patients were randomly split 7:3 into training and test sets. In addition, the study compared T-cell repertoires in thyroid tissue and in blood from six Graves' hyperthyroidism patients. Following sampling, methimazole starting at 30 mg daily was given to hyperthyroidism patients, and high-dose intravenous methylprednisolone was given to ophthalmopathy patients. According to the paper, TCR Vbeta CDR3 sequencing was carried out on about 140 peripheral blood samples, which came from around 43 ophthalmopathy, approximately 78 hyperthyroidism and about 17 progressor patients.

V is pruned by 6 bases and J by 8 bases, leaving 8 bases of the junction without a gene match. Based on the germline V gene, the CDR1 and CDR2 sequences are SNHLY and FYNNEI. Including cysteine and phenylalanine, the CDR3 has 14 amino acids. Of all the DNA, just the CDR3 is kept, 42 bases in frame from base 1. General findings and caveats noted by the study authors: During validation, the model predicted progression to ophthalmopathy a median of around 6 months ahead of onset, with more than 60% sensitivity and more than 72% specificity. A 13 V-J signature model separated ophthalmopathy from stable hyperthyroidism, with roughly 88% sensitivity and roughly 82% specificity in cross-validation and 80%/75% in testing. Sample size was not statistically predetermined, and blinding of investigators to group allocation was not performed. Most expanded thyroid clonotypes (frequency above 0.001) were also detected in blood, a finding suggesting that blood repertoires may reflect thyroid immune responses.

TCR beta CDR3 regions were amplified from RNA transcripts. The TCR CDR3 was subjected to a first round of RT-PCR using the HTBI primer set and the Qiagen OneStep RT-PCR kit. A second multiplex PCR round built the libraries, followed by size selection and purification. Paired-end sequencing of the libraries was performed with 100 bp reads on an Illumina HiSeq2000. Regarding the original processing steps: SOAPnuke was used to process the raw data, with reads discarded if the reads contained adapters or uncalled bases, had a mean Phred below 15, or lacked an exact constant-primer or identifier match. High-quality paired reads were merged with COPE v1.2.5, and unique nucleotide sequences were defined as clonotypes. MiTCR v1.1 was used to align the clonotypes against IMGT TRBV, TRBD and TRBJ reference segments. The analysis was restricted to V-J combinations with a frequency above 0.0001, which together covered 99% to 99.2% of the repertoires. The TCS score was defined as F50 (clonal expansion) divided by E x V (chaos), with BLOSUM62-based TCRdist calculated between CDR3 peptides within each V-J. Welch's t-statistics and random forest reduced roughly 500 V-J features to about 12, which were used in a naive Bayes classifier (R e1071). Using fastp trimming at Q25 and MiXCR clonotype assembly, TCRdb reanalyzed the public sequencing data and kept in-frame beta chains. Rows matching on CDR3 protein sequence are summarized as one entry with the most common DNA and genes. The V and J calls and clone size are TCRdb's, not the authors'. This sample holds about 300,000 distinct CDR3 sequences; around 20% were observed only once. Together, the top ten hold under 45% of the sample.

The sample was blood. The V and J genes are TRBV2 and TRBJ2-1; 9 central bases correspond to TRBD2. The receptor was isolated from a man aged 45-60 years with Graves' ophthalmopathy. The encoded CDR3 is CASRKGTSRDEQFF. The nucleotide sequence is TGTGCCAGCAGGAAAGGGACTAGCAGGGATGAGCAGTTCTTC.